These 26 T cell receptor beta chains were all obtained from the same sample, sequenced in a study of tissue T cells after allogeneic stem cell transplantation. Indicated time point: mouse harvest day 14 after allogeneic transplant. The graft held 10^6 splenic CD5+ T cells and 10^7 T-cell-depleted bone marrow cells. The protocol was immunoSEQ multiplex PCR, while the TCRdb copy is restricted to in-frame clones and leaves out a portion. The data contain about 880 clones, approximately 55% of them singletons. Source material: liver tissue. The receptors derive from a female BALB/c mouse given C57BL/6 T cells with graft-versus-host disease after an allogeneic hematopoietic cell transplant.

This clone has just a few counts. Genes and germline are mouse. From the germline J gene comes the end of the CDR3, since the read stops 1 residue before it. The V call is TRBV12-2, the J call TRBJ2-3; TRBD2 agrees at 8 bases. Germline CDR1 and CDR2: SGHLS and HYDKME. With V trimmed by 0 bases and J by 2 bases, 3 bases remained unmatched. The CDR3 length is 15 residues. CDR3 bases read: TGTGCCAGCTCTCTCGCTGGGGGGATTGCAGAAACGCTGTAT. Amino acid sequence: CASSLAGGIAETLY. The whole CDR3 region reads CASSLAGGIAETLYF. Full variable domain (missing parts from reference TRBV12-2 and TRBJ2-3): NSGVVQSPRYIIKGKGERSILKCIPISGHLSVAWYQQTQGQELKFFIQHYDKMERDKGNLPSRFSVQQFDDYHSEMNMSALELEDSAVYFCASSLAGGIAETLYFGSGTRLTVL.

This clone was detected a few times. All gene names here are mouse names. The CDR3 goes on 1 residue after the read ends, and that part is filled in from the germline J gene. The chain employs TRBV2 and TRBJ2-3; D not resolved. Germline-derived CDR1 and CDR2 are LGHNA and YSYQKL. The CDR3 sequence is 13 residues long. Trimming pared 0 bases from V and 0 bases from J, leaving 1 base between. The CDR3 region is CASSQESAETLYF. The covered CDR3 bases are TGTGCCAGCAGCCAAGAAAGTGCAGAAACGCTGTAT.

As for this clone: Genes here carry mouse names. The read gets to within 1 residue of the CDR3 end, and the germline J gene fills in the rest. The chain couples TRBV17 to TRBJ2-7, with a possible D match to TRBD1 (5 bases). V was trimmed by 1 base and J by 0 bases, leaving 10 bases between them. The CDR3 runs to 15 residues. Germline V CDR1 and CDR2: MNHDT, YYDKIL. The CDR3 spells CASSRGRASSYEQYF. Partial CDR3 DNA: TGTGCTAGCAGTAGAGGCAGGGCGAGCTCCTATGAACAGTAC.

This clone has more than one count but fewer than ten. These gene names are mouse names. Sequencing ends 1 residue short of the CDR3 end; the germline J gene provides the rest. V gene TRBV23 combines with J gene TRBJ1-4; no check of the table's D call, TRBD1, against the DNA was made. The germline V gene encodes CDR1 KGHTA and CDR2 FQNQQP. The CDR3 is 13 residues long. CDR3 bases read: TGCTCCAGCAGGGGACAACTCAACGAAAGATTATTT. Its translation is CSSRGQLNERLF. The whole CDR3 protein is CSSRGQLNERLFF.

On this clone itself: Germline and genes: mouse. The DNA ends 1 residue before the CDR3 does, and the rest of the CDR3 is filled in from the germline J gene. The chain uses TRBV16 and TRBJ2-7; 7 bases fit TRBD2. J lost 2 bases, V lost 3 bases, and 1 base had no gene match. In germline, CDR1 is SGHSA, CDR2 FRNQAP. This CDR3 comprises 13 residues. The DNA read from the CDR3 is TGTGCAAGCAGCTTGGGGGGGGCCTATGAACAGTAC. Amino acids: CASSLGGAYEQY. The CDR3 reads in full as CASSLGGAYEQYF.

In regard to this clone: Mouse gene names and germline throughout. The CDR3 loop reads CASSRQGDTQYF. Incomplete CDR3 DNA: TGTGCCAGCTCTCGACAGGGTGACACCCAGTAC. The chain is built from TRBV12-2 and TRBJ2-5; TRBD1 agrees at 7 bases. The read gets to within 1 residue of the CDR3 end, and the germline J gene fills in the rest. CDR1 is SGHLS, CDR2 HYDKME, per germline. The V gene end was trimmed by 2 bases and the J gene end by 6 bases; junction bases not matched to a gene: 1. This CDR3 is built from 12 residues.

A note on this clone: Genes and germline come from the mouse. The observed sequence ends 1 residue before the CDR3 terminus, with the missing tail filled in from the germline J gene. The genes are TRBV26 and TRBJ2-4, with D perhaps matching TRBD2 (6 bases). CDR3 length equals 13 residues. Trimming left V 2 bases short and J 3 bases short, with 6 bases between. Germline V gene lookup returns CDR1 KGHPV and CDR2 FQNQEV (reference sequence). Incomplete CDR3 DNA: TGTGCCAGCAGTCTGGGGGGGCAAAACACCTTGTAC. Its protein is CASSLGGQNTLY. The CDR3 reads in full as CASSLGGQNTLYF.

This clone was detected only a few times. Genes and germline are mouse. Read sequence stops 1 residue before the CDR3 end, and the germline J gene provides the missing end. The rearrangement joins TRBV26 to TRBJ2-7, with TRBD1 as a possible D gene (6 bases). The CDR3 consists of 12 residues. V was cut by 4 bases and J by 4 bases, with 8 bases left in between. CDR1 and CDR2 (germline): KGHPV, FQNQEV (reference sequence). The sequenced part of the CDR3 DNA is TGTGCCAGCAGTCGAGGGGGATATGAACAGTAC. It codes for CASSRGGYEQY. The whole CDR3 region reads CASSRGGYEQYF.

Points on this clone: Mouse gene names apply. The CDR3 end falls 1 residue outside the read, so it is completed with the germline J gene. The rearrangement links TRBV3 to TRBJ2-2; possibly TRBD1 for D (6 bases). Germline-derived CDR1 and CDR2 are SNHLY and FYNGKV (reference sequence). Trimming pared 3 bases from V and 2 bases from J, leaving 7 bases between. This CDR3 region has 14 residues. CDR3 sequence reads: CASSFTGNTGQLYF. The part of the CDR3 DNA that was read is TGTGCCAGCAGCTTTACAGGGAACACCGGGCAGCTCTAC. The full variable domain, with the rest looked up from reference TRBV3 and TRBJ2-2, is GPKVLQIPSHQIIDMGQMVTLNCDPVSNHLYFYWYKQILGQQMEFLVNFYNGKVMEKSKLFKDQFSVERPDGSYFTLKIQPTALEDSAVYFCASSFTGNTGQLYFGEGSKLTVL.

Points on this clone: Gene labels here are mouse ones. From the germline J gene comes the end of the CDR3, since the read stops 1 residue before it. The V call is TRBV3, the J call TRBJ2-5, with 9 bases aligning to TRBD2. With V trimmed by 3 bases and J by 5 bases, 3 bases remained unmatched. CDR1 and CDR2 from the germline V gene are SNHLY and FYNGKV (reference sequence). The CDR3 totals 14 residues. The DNA read from the CDR3 is TGTGCCAGCAGCTTTGGGGGGGCGCGAGACACCCAGTAC. As protein: CASSFGGARDTQY. The CDR3 reads in full as CASSFGGARDTQYF.

This clone was detected a few times. Any gene name here is a mouse gene name. The read terminates 1 residue before the CDR3 end, so the remaining end is supplied by the germline J gene. The chain recombines TRBV3 with TRBJ2-7; D not resolved. CDR1 and CDR2 from the germline V gene are SNHLY and FYNGKV (reference sequence). Deletions cut 5 bases from V and 4 bases from J, with 9 bases between. This CDR3 contains 12 residues. The covered CDR3 bases are TGTGCCAGCAGCCCCGGCAGATATGAACAGTAC. The encoded protein is CASSPGRYEQY. The full CDR3 sequence reads CASSPGRYEQYF. The complete variable domain, with remaining parts taken from reference TRBV3 and TRBJ2-7, reads GPKVLQIPSHQIIDMGQMVTLNCDPVSNHLYFYWYKQILGQQMEFLVNFYNGKVMEKSKLFKDQFSVERPDGSYFTLKIQPTALEDSAVYFCASSPGRYEQYFGPGTRLTVL.

About this clone itself: Gene names denote mouse genes. From the germline J gene comes the end of the CDR3, since the read stops 1 residue before it. The chain is built from TRBV12-2 and TRBJ2-3, with D unresolved. V was cut by 4 bases and J by 8 bases, with 6 bases left in between. The CDR3 is 10 amino acids. Germline lookup yields CDR1 SGHLS and CDR2 HYDKME. The CDR3 DNA, read in part, is TGTGCCAGCTCCAAGGGAACGCTGTAT. Translation: CASSKGTLY. The CDR3 as a whole reads CASSKGTLYF.

On this clone itself: Gene names refer to mouse genes. The CDR3 extends 1 residue past the end of the read, so its final part is completed from the germline J gene. The chain carries TRBV19 and TRBJ2-5, with TRBD2 matching 10 bases. The germline V gene encodes CDR1 FNHDT and CDR2 SITEND (reference sequence). CDR3 size: 15 residues. V gave up 5 bases and J gave up 1 base; unmatched junction bases: 4. Partial CDR3 DNA: TGTGCCAGCAGGCAGACTGGGGGGCACCAAGACACCCAGTAC. Its protein is CASRQTGGHQDTQY. The CDR3 as a whole reads CASRQTGGHQDTQYF.

A single count supports this clone. Mouse gene names and germline throughout. The read ends 1 residue before the CDR3 terminus; that terminus is restored from the germline J gene. This chain links TRBV19 with TRBJ1-6; D is uncertain. TRBJ1-6 is given ORF status, its function remaining uncertain. Trimming took off 8 bases at V and 3 bases at J, with 12 bases between the two ends. The germline CDR1 and CDR2 sequences are FNHDT and SITEND (reference sequence). The CDR3 loop spans 14 amino acids. CDR3 DNA, as far as it was read: TGTGCCAGTAAAGAGTCCTTCTATAATTCGCCCCTCTAC. Translation gives CASKESFYNSPLY. The full-length CDR3 reads as CASKESFYNSPLYF.

By share, this clone ranks as large. The listed genes are named as in mouse. Read data end 1 residue before the CDR3 end; the end is taken from the germline J gene. This chain joins TRBV2 and TRBJ2-1, with TRBD2 matching over 10 bases. The J segment lost 6 bases and the V segment lost 4 bases, leaving 3 bases of the junction unmatched. This CDR3 has 14 residues. Germline V gene sequence: CDR1 LGHNA, CDR2 YSYQKL. The DNA read from the CDR3 is TGTGCCAGCAGCCCGGGACTGGGGCTTGCTGAGCAGTTC. This gives the protein CASSPGLGLAEQF. The CDR3, in full, reads CASSPGLGLAEQFF.

This clone counts as large. Gene names are the mouse ones. The read ends 1 residue shy of where the CDR3 ends; the end is completed using the germline J gene. The V and J genes are TRBV12-1 and TRBJ2-7; 11 bases align to TRBD2. Germline V CDR1 and CDR2: SGHSN, HYEKVE. The trim removed 0 bases at V and 5 bases at J, leaving 5 bases unmatched. The CDR3 contains 15 residues. CDR3 DNA, as far as it was read: TGTGCCAGCTCTCTCACTGGGGGGGCGCTGGATGAACAGTAC. Translating it yields CASSLTGGALDEQY. The entire CDR3 sequence reads CASSLTGGALDEQYF.

In regard to this clone: The germline and genes are mouse ones. The read is 1 residue too short to cover the CDR3 end, so that end is filled in from the germline J gene. The gene calls are TRBV26 and TRBJ1-1; D ambiguous. Germline V gene data show CDR1 as KGHPV and CDR2 as FQNQEV (reference sequence). The CDR3 covers 12 residues. V was clipped by 4 bases and J by 0 bases, with 3 bases between them. CDR3 sequence: CASSRANTEVFF. CDR3 bases read: TGTGCCAGCAGTCGAGCAAACACAGAAGTCTTC.

About this clone itself: Any gene name here is a mouse gene name. The observed sequence ends 1 residue before the CDR3 terminus, with the missing tail filled in from the germline J gene. The V and J genes are TRBV24 and TRBJ2-7, with 7 positions matching TRBD2. This CDR3 comprises 16 residues. Germline loops: CDR1 KGHTA, CDR2 FRNEEI. J gave up 2 bases and V 0 bases, and 7 bases lay outside the gene matches. CDR3 DNA, as far as it was read: TGTGCCAGCAGTCTGTATCGGGGGGGGAGGACCTATGAACAGTAC. It translates to CASSLYRGGRTYEQY. The CDR3 in full is CASSLYRGGRTYEQYF.

This clone was detected only a few times. The gene names here belong to mouse. The read finishes 1 residue shy of the CDR3 end, and the germline J gene is used to complete it. V is TRBV26 and J is TRBJ2-1; no clear D. V was clipped by 4 bases and J by 0 bases, with 7 bases between them. The germline gives CDR1 KGHPV, CDR2 FQNQEV (reference sequence). There are 14 residues in the CDR3. This CDR3 reads CASSPPGNYAEQFF. The CDR3 bases that were read are TGTGCCAGCAGTCCTCCGGGTAACTATGCTGAGCAGTTC. Variable domain in full (rest from reference TRBV26 and TRBJ2-1): NSKVIQTPRYLVKGQGQKAKMRCIPEKGHPVVFWYQQNKNNEFKFLINFQNQEVLQQIDMTEKRFSAECPSNSPCSLEIQSSEAGDSALYLCASSPPGNYAEQFFGPGTRLTVL.

Regarding this clone: Gene and germline names: mouse. The CDR3 is cut off 1 residue early in the read; its end comes from the germline J gene. The chain combines TRBV26 with TRBJ2-2; tentatively, D is TRBD1 (6 bases). Germline values: CDR1 KGHPV, CDR2 FQNQEV (reference sequence). V dropped 7 bases and J dropped 0 bases, with 9 bases sitting between them. The CDR3 consists of 14 residues. CDR3 loop: CASKRDTNTGQLYF. CDR3 DNA, as far as it was read: TGTGCCAGCAAACGGGACACAAACACCGGGCAGCTCTAC.

As concerns this clone: All gene names here are mouse names. Sequencing ends 1 residue short of the CDR3 end; the germline J gene provides the rest. The gene calls are TRBV26 and TRBJ1-1; D possibly corresponds to TRBD1 (5 bases). CDR3 length: 12 residues. Germline CDR1 reads KGHPV; CDR2 reads FQNQEV (reference sequence). Trimming removed 6 bases from V and 1 base from J, with 6 bases in between. CDR3 bases read: TGTGCCAGCAGGCAGGGAAACACAGAAGTCTTC. Protein sequence: CASRQGNTEVF. The whole CDR3 protein reads CASRQGNTEVFF.

On this clone: Gene and germline names: mouse. The CDR3 end falls 1 residue outside the read, so it is completed with the germline J gene. The chain couples TRBV26 to TRBJ2-2; D is uncertain. With 6 bases removed from V and 3 bases from J, the gap between germline ends came to 11 bases. CDR3 length: 14 residues. Germline V gene data show CDR1 as KGHPV and CDR2 as FQNQEV (reference sequence). CDR3 amino acids: CASSRDTYTGQLYF. Incomplete CDR3 DNA: TGTGCCAGCAGCCGCGACACCTACACCGGGCAGCTCTAC. Combining the CDR3 with reference TRBV26 and TRBJ2-2 gives the whole variable domain NSKVIQTPRYLVKGQGQKAKMRCIPEKGHPVVFWYQQNKNNEFKFLINFQNQEVLQQIDMTEKRFSAECPSNSPCSLEIQSSEAGDSALYLCASSRDTYTGQLYFGEGSKLTVL.

This clone showed up just a few times. Mouse gene names apply. The read stops 1 residue short of the end of the CDR3; the missing end is completed from the germline J gene. The chain recombines TRBV12-2 with TRBJ2-3, with 10 bases lining up with TRBD1. The CDR3 consists of 14 residues. Germline V gives CDR1 SGHLS, CDR2 HYDKME. Trimming took 1 base from V and 3 from J; bases not matched to a gene: 0. Partial CDR3 DNA: TGTGCCAGCTCTCTGGGACAGGGGGCAGAAACGCTGTAT. This translates into CASSLGQGAETLY. The full CDR3 protein is CASSLGQGAETLYF. The whole variable domain, filled in from reference TRBV12-2 and TRBJ2-3, reads NSGVVQSPRYIIKGKGERSILKCIPISGHLSVAWYQQTQGQELKFFIQHYDKMERDKGNLPSRFSVQQFDDYHSEMNMSALELEDSAVYFCASSLGQGAETLYFGSGTRLTVL.

This clone is large (0.1 to 1%) by share. Gene names and germline refer to mouse. The read ends 1 residue early relative to the CDR3; the germline J gene fills the gap. The rearrangement links TRBV16 to TRBJ1-3; 7 bases align to TRBD1. This CDR3 is built from 15 residues. After removal of 5 bases from V and 0 bases from J, the junction contained 4 bases not matched to a gene. Germline V gene data show CDR1 as SGHSA and CDR2 as FRNQAP. This chain's CDR3 is CASSQGGLSGNTLYF. CDR3 DNA (partial): TGTGCAAGCAGCCAGGGGGGGCTTTCTGGAAATACGCTCTAT.

This clone was counted only a few times. Germline and genes here are mouse. The read ends 1 residue shy of where the CDR3 ends; the end is completed using the germline J gene. The chain recombines TRBV12-2 with TRBJ2-5, with 8 nucleotides matching TRBD1. CDR3 length: 14 residues. V lost 2 bases, J lost 2 bases, and 2 bases stayed unmatched. CDR1 is SGHLS and CDR2 is HYDKME in the germline V gene. This CDR3 is CASSQTGGQDTQYF. The CDR3 bases that were read are TGTGCCAGCTCTCAAACAGGGGGCCAAGACACCCAGTAC.

On this clone itself: The genes are named according to mouse. The CDR3 end is not reached by the read, which stops 1 residue before it; the germline J gene fills it in. The rearrangement joins TRBV31 to TRBJ1-4; 7 bases are shared with TRBD1. This CDR3 comprises 14 residues. Germline CDR1 reads GKSSPN; CDR2 reads SITVG. Germline trimming cut 1 base from V and 2 bases from J; bases unmatched to any gene: 1. CDR3 loop: CAWSPTGSNERLFF. Incomplete CDR3 DNA: TGTGCCTGGAGTCCGACAGGGTCCAACGAAAGATTATTT.